This entry lists 27 T cell receptor beta chains sequenced from one sample in a study of T cell repertoires in cytomegalovirus infection. TCRdb redid the calling of the reads with MiXCR, one entry per CDR3 protein. The top ten hold 59% of the sample, which has 200,000 to 250,000 distinct CDR3 sequences, 38% seen once. No antigen has been assigned to these receptors. This material consisted of CD8+ T cells from cultured PBMCs, taken from culture after CMV antigen stimulation. The receptors were sampled from a human donor in good health (CMV status not recorded). Some clones in this sample may be carry-over from other donors' samples.

This clonotype occurred a few times. This chain joins TRBV5-6 and TRBJ1-1; D gene ambiguous. Looked up from germline, CDR1 is SGHDT and CDR2 is YYEEEE. Trimming cost V 2 bases and J 7 bases, with 9 bases left between them. This CDR3 is 12 amino acids long. CDR3 nucleotide sequence: TGTGCCAGCAGCTTTTTGGGAGGTGAAGCTTTCTTT. This codes for CASSFLGGEAFF.

This clonotype was recorded at least ten times. The chain recombines TRBV7-2 with TRBJ2-7; TRBD2 agrees at 8 bases. Germline trimming cut 5 bases from V and 2 bases from J; bases unmatched to any gene: 8. The CDR3 is 15 amino acids. The germline V gene encodes CDR1 SGHTA and CDR2 FQGNSA. The CDR3 protein is CASSPPSGSAYEQYF. The CDR3 DNA follows: TGTGCCAGCAGCCCTCCCAGCGGGAGTGCCTACGAGCAGTACTTC.

The chain has TRBV27 and TRBJ2-7; maybe TRBD2 (6 bases). The CDR3 is 16 residues long. Germline CDR1 reads MNHEY; CDR2 reads SMNVEV (reference sequence). Trimming shortened V by 1 base and J by 4 bases, and 17 bases separated the two germline ends. CDR3 in amino acids: CASSLWGEGALYEQYF. The CDR3 coding sequence is TGTGCCAGCAGTTTATGGGGGGAAGGGGCGTTGTACGAGCAGTACTTC.

The chain joins TRBV3-1 to TRBJ2-7; 8 bases are a match to TRBD1. This CDR3 has 16 residues. The trim removed 3 bases at V and 5 bases at J, leaving 12 bases unmatched. Germline loops: CDR1 LGHDT, CDR2 YNNKEL (reference sequence). The CDR3 is CASSQGRGQDINEQYF. DNA for the CDR3: TGTGCCAGCAGCCAGGGGCGGGGACAGGATATCAACGAGCAGTACTTC.

The V and J genes are TRBV7-2 and TRBJ2-2, with D possibly TRBD2 on 6 matching bases. Looked up from germline, CDR1 is SGHTA and CDR2 is FQGNSA. Between the trimmed V and J ends, which lost 4 bases and 5 bases, there was a span of 20 bases. CDR3 size: 17 residues. The CDR3 nucleotides read TGTGCCAGCAGCTCGGGAGCTAGGGCGGGCTGGACCGGGGAGCTGTTTTTT. It translates to CASSSGARAGWTGELFF.

This clonotype was observed many times. This chain joins TRBV28 and TRBJ2-7; D possibly corresponds to TRBD1 (5 bases). CDR3 length: 14 residues. V lost 3 bases, J lost 5 bases, and 14 bases lay in between. Germline CDR1 is MDHEN and CDR2 is SYDVKM. The CDR3 reads CASSLGRASDEQYF. CDR3 DNA: TGTGCCAGCAGTTTGGGCAGGGCGTCTGACGAGCAGTACTTC.

Only a few counts were recorded for this clonotype. The chain couples TRBV10-2 to TRBJ1-2; no reliable D call. The germline V gene has CDR1 WSHSY and CDR2 SAAADI. The V end lost 3 bases, the J end lost 6 bases, and 11 bases lay between the germline ends. This CDR3 has 13 amino acids. In DNA, the CDR3 is TGCGCCAGCAGTGATATGGGGTTAGATGGCTACACCTTC. It translates to CASSDMGLDGYTF.

In its sample, this clonotype was seen a few times. The V and J genes are TRBV27 and TRBJ2-2; D is uncertain. The CDR3 has 14 residues. V was pared by 3 bases and J by 0 bases, with 5 bases between. CDR1 and CDR2 (germline): MNHEY, SMNVEV (reference sequence). The CDR3 sequence is CASSFNPNTGELFF. The CDR3, as DNA: TGTGCCAGCAGTTTTAACCCGAACACCGGGGAGCTGTTTTTT.

The table lists this clonotype with a few counts. This chain connects TRBV7-9 to TRBJ2-1; D perhaps matches TRBD2 (6 bases). CDR1 SEHNR and CDR2 FQNEAQ come from the germline V gene (reference sequence). This CDR3 contains 12 residues. V was shortened by 6 bases and J by 8 bases, with 11 bases between the two germline ends. The CDR3 coding sequence is TGTGCCAGCAGATCGGGGACTCATGAGCAGTTCTTC. Amino acids: CASRSGTHEQFF.

The V and J genes are TRBV4-1 and TRBJ2-7; 8 bases agree with TRBD1. This CDR3 is 14 amino acids long. The germline V gene has CDR1 MGHRA and CDR2 YSYEKL. V lost 4 bases, J lost 1 base, and 3 bases stayed unmatched. In nucleotides, the CDR3 is TGCGCCAGCAGCCCACAGGGGGATTCCTACGAGCAGTACTTC. Translation: CASSPQGDSYEQYF.

The rearrangement links TRBV5-1 to TRBJ2-3, with 8 bases identical to TRBD2. Germline trimming cut 2 bases from V and 0 bases from J; bases unmatched to any gene: 5. Germline assignment: CDR1 SGHRS and CDR2 YFSETQ. The CDR3 is 16 amino acids. CDR3 sequence (DNA): TGCGCCAGCAGCTTATTTAGCGGGGTGAGCACAGATACGCAGTATTTT. Its protein is CASSLFSGVSTDTQYF.

The V gene is TRBV7-8, the J gene TRBJ1-6; D gene uncertain. From germline, CDR1 is SGHVS and CDR2 FQNEAQ. This CDR3 is built from 15 residues. V was shortened by 1 base and J by 7 bases, with 11 bases between the two germline ends. Here the CDR3 reads CASSLVMQRNSPLHF. In DNA form, the CDR3 reads TGTGCCAGCAGCTTAGTTATGCAGAGAAATTCACCCCTCCACTTT. Variable domain in full (rest from reference TRBV7-8 and TRBJ1-6): GAGVSQSPRYKVAKRGQDVALRCDPISGHVSLFWYQQALGQGPEFLTYFQNEAQLDKSGLPSDRFFAERPEGSVSTLKIQRTQQEDSAVYLCASSLVMQRNSPLHFGNGTRLTVT.

This clonotype was counted only a few times. V gene TRBV25-1 combines with J gene TRBJ2-1; 8 bases map to TRBD2. The CDR3 sequence is 15 residues long. V was pared by 2 bases and J by 6 bases, with 6 bases of the junction left unmatched. CDR1 is MGHDK and CDR2 is SYGVNS in the germline V gene. CDR3 sequence reads: CASSEAAGERNEQFF. CDR3 nucleotides: TGTGCCAGCAGTGAAGCAGCGGGAGAGCGCAATGAGCAGTTCTTC.

The chain carries TRBV7-6 and TRBJ1-2, with D uncertain. The germline V gene has CDR1 SGHVS and CDR2 FNYEAQ. The CDR3 is made up of 12 amino acids. Between the trimmed V and J ends, which lost 5 bases and 8 bases, there was a span of 12 bases. The CDR3 DNA follows: TGTGCCAGCAGCCCGTCGATGTACGGCTACACCTTC. Translation gives CASSPSMYGYTF.

The V call is TRBV29-1, the J call TRBJ1-5; D is ambiguous. Germline CDR1 is SQVTM and CDR2 is ANQGSEA. This CDR3 has 12 amino acids. V gave up 7 bases and J gave up 10 bases, with 17 bases separating them. CDR3 nucleotide sequence: TGCAGCGCCGGTGAAGGGAGTTCACCCCAGCATTTT. Its protein is CSAGEGSSPQHF. The full variable domain, with the rest looked up from reference TRBV29-1 and TRBJ1-5, is SAVISQKPSRDICQRGTSLTIQCQVDSQVTMMFWYRQQPGQSLTLIATANQGSEATYESGFVIDKFPISRPNLTFSTLTVSNMSPEDSSIYLCSAGEGSSPQHFGDGTRLSIL.

The J gene is TRBJ2-2, the V gene TRBV7-6; 9 bases match TRBD1. This CDR3 is built from 17 residues. Per the germline V gene, CDR1 is SGHVS and CDR2 is FNYEAQ. V trimming: 5 bases; J trimming: 4 bases; junction bases outside the gene matches: 11. In nucleotides, the CDR3 is TGTGCCAGCAGCGGTTCCGGGACAGGGATGCTCACCGGGGAGCTGTTTTTT. This encodes CASSGSGTGMLTGELFF.

In this sample, this clonotype turned up a few times. V and J are TRBV2 and TRBJ2-1; no clear D gene. The CDR3 contains 11 residues. V gave up 7 bases and J gave up 6 bases, with 7 bases separating them. Germline CDR1 reads SNHLY; CDR2 reads FYNNEI. The CDR3 nucleotides are TGTGCCAGCATTGGTTCCAATGAGCAGTTCTTC. Protein sequence: CASIGSNEQFF.

This clonotype was counted between two and nine times. This chain joins TRBV6-1 and TRBJ2-1, with TRBD2 matching 9 bases. Germline V CDR1 and CDR2: MNHNS, SASEGT. The CDR3 is 17 amino acids. Unmatched junction bases numbered 9, after V lost 0 bases and J lost 6 bases. The CDR3: CASSEAEREALGNEQFF. DNA of the CDR3: TGTGCCAGCAGTGAAGCGGAGCGGGAGGCCCTCGGCAATGAGCAGTTCTTC.

The rearrangement joins TRBV12-3 or TRBV12-4 to TRBJ1-1; TRBD1 agrees at 7 bases. Unmatched junction bases numbered 12, after V lost 4 bases and J lost 1 base. This CDR3 region has 17 residues. For the CDR3, the DNA is TGTGCCAGCAGTTATCACAGGGGCCAGGGCCCGAACACTGAAGCTTTCTTT. It translates to CASSYHRGQGPNTEAFF.

This clonotype was observed a handful of times. The V and J genes are TRBV9 and TRBJ1-1, with D hard to call. Trimming cost V 0 bases and J 4 bases, with 10 bases left between them. This CDR3 comprises 14 residues. Germline V lookup: CDR1 SGDLS, CDR2 YYNGEE. CDR3 region: CASSVEDGSTEAFF. As DNA, the CDR3 is TGTGCCAGCAGCGTAGAGGATGGTAGCACTGAAGCTTTCTTT.

This clonotype has just a few counts. The chain employs TRBV11-2 and TRBJ2-1; tentative D call: TRBD2 (5 bases). There are 16 residues in the CDR3. The germline V gene has CDR1 SGHAT and CDR2 FQNNGV. V was clipped by 2 bases and J by 6 bases, with 17 bases between them. The CDR3 DNA reads as TGTGCCAGCAGCTTATATAGCGCATACTCACCCAATGAGCAGTTCTTC. Translated: CASSLYSAYSPNEQFF. Looking up the rest from reference TRBV11-2 and TRBJ2-1 gives the full variable domain: EAGVAQSPRYKIIEKRQSVAFWCNPISGHATLYWYQQILGQGPKLLIQFQNNGVVDDSQLPKDRFSAERLKGVDSTLKIQPAKLEDSAVYLCASSLYSAYSPNEQFFGPGTRLTVL.

The chain couples TRBV7-9 to TRBJ2-7; 14 bases are a match to TRBD2. This CDR3 has 16 amino acids. Germline CDR1 and CDR2: SEHNR and FQNEAQ (reference sequence). V gave up 5 bases and J gave up 3 bases; unmatched junction bases: 6. CDR3 sequence (DNA): TGTGCCAGCAGCGGGGGACTAGCGGGAGAGCACTACGAGCAGTACTTC. It codes for CASSGGLAGEHYEQYF.

This clonotype was observed a few times. DNA for the CDR3: TGTGCCAGCAGACAGAACTATGGCTACACCTTC. This gives the protein CASRQNYGYTF. The chain carries TRBV6-5 and TRBJ1-2, with D uncertain. The CDR3 runs 11 residues. V was clipped by 6 bases and J by 2 bases, with 4 bases between them. In germline, CDR1 is MNHEY, CDR2 SVGAGI.

This rearrangement joins TRBV7-3 to TRBJ2-1; possible D gene TRBD2, 7 bases. The CDR3 is made up of 18 amino acids. V was shortened by 2 bases and J by 8 bases, with 25 bases between the two germline ends. Looked up from germline, CDR1 is SGHTA and CDR2 is FQGTGA. Here the CDR3 DNA reads TGTGCCAGCAGCTTAGAAGGGGGGGCGGGAGAGGGGAGGGATGAGCAGTTCTTC. It codes for CASSLEGGAGEGRDEQFF.

V is TRBV10-3 and J is TRBJ2-7; 7 nucleotides match TRBD1. J lost 3 bases, V lost 9 bases, and 8 bases had no gene match. From germline, CDR1 is ENHRY and CDR2 SYGVKD. The CDR3 is 13 residues long. The CDR3 sequence: CAIKGAGGYEQYF. As DNA, the CDR3 is TGTGCCATTAAAGGAGCAGGGGGCTACGAGCAGTACTTC.

The rearrangement joins TRBV20-1 to TRBJ1-1, with D tentatively TRBD1 (5 bases). Germline assignment: CDR1 DFQATT and CDR2 SNEGSKA (reference sequence). Trimming left V 0 bases short and J 1 base short, with 12 bases between. The CDR3 has 15 amino acids. CDR3 residues: CSARDLGEWNTEAFF. The CDR3 DNA follows: TGCAGTGCTAGAGATCTGGGGGAATGGAACACTGAAGCTTTCTTT.

The chain uses TRBV20-1 and TRBJ2-1; D is unclear. CDR3 size: 14 residues. Trimming stripped 0 bases from V and 3 bases from J, with 9 bases between. Germline-derived CDR1 and CDR2 are DFQATT and SNEGSKA (reference sequence). The CDR3 loop reads CSARDPANYNEQFF. The CDR3 nucleotides are TGCAGTGCTAGAGATCCTGCTAACTACAATGAGCAGTTCTTC.